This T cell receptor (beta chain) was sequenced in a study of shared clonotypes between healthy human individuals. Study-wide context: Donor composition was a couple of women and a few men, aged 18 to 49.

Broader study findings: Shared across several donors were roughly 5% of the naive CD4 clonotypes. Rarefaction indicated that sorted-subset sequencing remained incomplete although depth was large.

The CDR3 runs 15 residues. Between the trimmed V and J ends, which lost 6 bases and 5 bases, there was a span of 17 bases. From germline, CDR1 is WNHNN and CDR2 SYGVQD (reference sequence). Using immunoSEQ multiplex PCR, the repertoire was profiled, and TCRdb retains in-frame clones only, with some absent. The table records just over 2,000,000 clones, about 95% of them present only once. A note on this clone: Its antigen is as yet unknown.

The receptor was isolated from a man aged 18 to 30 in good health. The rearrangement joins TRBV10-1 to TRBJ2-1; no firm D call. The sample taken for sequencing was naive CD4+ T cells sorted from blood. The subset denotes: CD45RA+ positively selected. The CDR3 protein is CASSHESFTNNEQFF. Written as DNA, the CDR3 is TGCGCCAGCAGCCATGAATCATTTACAAACAATGAGCAGTTCTTC.